This TCR beta chain came from a study of tumor and adjacent non-tumor tissue in lung cancer (dated by TCRdb to the late 2010s). Study-wide context: Of the cohort, some 12 patients had adenocarcinoma, 2 had squamous cell carcinoma and 1 had small cell lung cancer. Ages among the roughly 15 patients ranged from about 31 to 85 years, there were ten or so men and 5 women, and disease was at TNM stage I to III. Sequencing generated a total of 95 million to 150 million productive TCRbeta reads, averaging approximately 4 million reads per sample. The study compared bulk TCRbeta repertoires between lung tumor tissue and matched distant non-tumor lung tissue from about 14 lung cancer patients. About 30 paired specimens, one tumor and one normal lung sample per patient, were profiled by TCRbeta CDR3 sequencing.

General findings and caveats noted by the study authors: In normal lung, the top 100 clones accounted for a significantly larger cumulative share of the repertoire than in tumor tissue. TCR diversity was significantly higher in younger patients, and higher tumor TCR diversity was associated with shorter overall and disease-free survival. Tumor tissue showed significantly greater TCR diversity (inverse Simpson) than normal lung tissue (about 400 vs 180, P = 0.0075, Mann-Whitney U test). With only approximately 16 patients in the cohort, the authors noted that larger samples and more detailed clinical data are needed. The sequencing platform is not named in the methods, and unique molecular identifiers are not mentioned. Because peripheral blood was not sequenced, blood TCRbeta repertoires in the lung cancer patients of the study were not examined.

Bulk unsorted tissue served as the source for RNA extraction, and RNA quality was assessed using a NanoDrop ND-1000 and an Agilent 2100. The donors were newly diagnosed lung cancer patients admitted for thoracic surgery in China from August to November 2014 who had not received prior chemotherapy. Patients who had received previous radiotherapy or chemotherapy, or who had another concurrent cancer, were excluded from the study. Pieces of surgical tissue measuring about 1-2 cm3 were kept in RNAlater solution and held at -80 degrees C until needed. V trim: 2 bases; J trim: 2 bases; unmatched bases: 8. Via the germline V gene (reference sequence), CDR1 is DFQATT and CDR2 SNEGSKA. The CDR3 numbers 15 residues from cysteine through phenylalanine. The retained sequence is limited to the CDR3, 45 bases, with the frame set at the first base. Receptors were amplified or captured by multiplex PCR. The sequencer was an Illumina HiSeq 2500. TCRbeta libraries were constructed through three rounds of nested PCR with primers (Table S4) according to protocols modified from ARM-PCR. Before sequencing, PCR products in the 200-500 bp range were cut out of the gel and cleaned up using the QIAquick gel extraction kit. In the original analysis: Trimmomatic was used to clean the reads, FLASH merged the cleaned reads into complete CDR3 sequences, and MiTCR assigned the sequences to V(D)J germline segments. Clonal diversity was computed as the inverse Simpson's index with VDJtools. Productive reads were defined as in-frame sequences without a premature stop codon. TCRdb itself trimmed the public reads at Q25 with fastp, ran MiXCR and retained productive beta chains. Rows are unified per CDR3 protein, each entry keeping the most common DNA and genes. The V and J calls reflect TCRdb's pipeline rather than the authors' work. Across this sample there are around 86,000 distinct CDR3 sequences, with 72% seen only once. The top ten clones comprise approximately 9% of the sample.

With regard to this clonotype: The specificity of this receptor is unknown. A much bigger clone sits one base away, suggesting this may be a read error.

The rearranged chain carries TRBV20-1 and TRBJ2-7; the junction holds 8 bases that match TRBD1. The TCR was taken from a woman in her thirties or forties with non-small cell lung cancer. The material sequenced was lung tumor tissue. The DNA is as follows: TGCAGTGCTAGATATTGGGACAGGTCCCCCTACGAGCAGTACTTC. It codes for CSARYWDRSPYEQYF.